This T cell receptor (beta chain) came from a study of beta chain features in type 1 diabetes. With regard to this clone: Its target is not known.

Of the isolated RNA, all was reverse transcribed, and so the sequenced material was expressed TCRB transcripts. The method was immunoSEQ multiplex PCR; TCRdb's version includes in-frame clones alone and lacks a portion of them. The repertoire has roughly 280,000 clones, approximately 25% of them found once; the top ten carry about 0.011%. Study findings and constraints: In these data, an HLA type influence on TCRB rearrangement remained unresolved. People with Type 1 diabetes carried modestly yet significantly shorter TCRB CDR3s in all four CD4+ subsets. PCR might favor shorter templates, equally in patients and controls. Cells with high TCR expression could be over-represented when cDNA is sequenced. For patients, the naive, central memory and Treg TCRB repertoires appeared more alike than for healthy donors.

Germline CDR1 and CDR2: PRHDT and FYEKMQ (reference sequence). This CDR3 is 14 amino acids long. V was trimmed by 3 bases and J by 1 base, leaving 10 bases between them. The receptor's source is a woman aged 25 to 39 with type 1 diabetes. This chain uses TRBV13 with TRBJ2-7; D unresolved. The source material was naive CD4+ T cells from blood. The CDR3 spells CASSFDSLSYEQYF. The CDR3 bases are TGTGCCAGCAGCTTTGATTCACTATCCTACGAGCAGTACTTC.